Following are 10 T cell receptor beta chains from one sample sequenced in a study of cytomegalovirus exposure and HLA in healthy donors. Primers for the PCR totalled 60 Vbeta and 13 Jbeta. This table comes from immunoSEQ multiplex PCR, and its TCRdb copy is limited to in-frame clones, with some not included. The sample shows approximately 98,000 clones, about 80% of them seen only once. Sequencing was performed on PBMCs. The receptors here all came from a man between 18 and 29 years old in good health and CMV-seropositive.

A few counts support this clone. The chain links TRBV19 to TRBJ1-2; the match to TRBD1 covers 8 bases. The germline V gene encodes CDR1 LNHDA and CDR2 SQIVND (reference sequence). Germline trimming cut 5 bases from V and 9 bases from J; bases unmatched to any gene: 14. This CDR3 contains 15 residues. The CDR3: CASSPRDRKLGRYTF. In DNA form, the CDR3 reads TGTGCCAGTAGTCCAAGGGACAGGAAACTTGGACGCTACACCTTC.

CDR3: CASSLSARGFQPQHF. CDR3 bases: TGTGCCAGCAGTTTATCGGCACGGGGGTTTCAGCCCCAGCATTTT. The chain employs TRBV27 and TRBJ1-5; the D gene is possibly TRBD1 (5 bases). The CDR3 is 15 amino acids. CDR1 MNHEY and CDR2 SMNVEV come from the germline V gene (reference sequence). V lost 0 bases and J 6 bases, leaving 12 bases between the germline ends.

This chain links TRBV5-6 with TRBJ1-2; no clear D gene. CDR3 length: 14 residues. V lost 6 bases and J lost 1, with 13 bases in between. Per the germline V gene, CDR1 is SGHDT and CDR2 is YYEEEE. The CDR3 nucleotides read TGTGCCAGCAACGAGGGCAGCCTTAACTATGGCTACACCTTC. It encodes CASNEGSLNYGYTF.

V is TRBV9 and J is TRBJ2-2, with 15 bases matching TRBD2. Germline loops: CDR1 SGDLS, CDR2 YYNGEE. The CDR3 contains 18 residues. The ends lost 4 bases at V and 7 bases at J; junction bases unmatched: 11. CDR3 bases: TGTGCCAGCAGCCCGGCAGGAGGACTAGCGGGGGGGCACGGGGAGCTGTTTTTT. This encodes CASSPAGGLAGGHGELFF.

The V and J genes are TRBV5-8 and TRBJ1-3, with D possibly TRBD1 on 5 matching bases. From germline, CDR1 is SGHTS and CDR2 YDEGEE. V was cut by 1 base and J by 3 bases, with 14 bases left in between. This CDR3 is 16 amino acids long. CDR3 sequence: CASSLSVGLSGNTIYF. The CDR3 DNA reads TGTGCCAGCAGCTTGTCCGTGGGGCTTAGTGGAAACACCATATATTTT.

This clone was found a few times. V gene TRBV19 combines with J gene TRBJ2-5; maybe TRBD2 (5 bases). The ends were cut back, 5 bases at V and 2 bases at J, with 12 bases in the middle. Germline CDR1 LNHDA, CDR2 SQIVND (reference sequence). The CDR3 is 14 residues long. CDR3 amino acids: CASSRTETQETQYF. For the CDR3, the DNA is TGTGCCAGTAGTCGGACTGAAACTCAAGAGACCCAGTACTTC.

This sequence joins TRBV9 and TRBJ2-7; 8 bases map to TRBD2. This CDR3 spans 15 amino acids. Germline CDR1 reads SGDLS; CDR2 reads YYNGEE. V lost 0 bases, J lost 3 bases, and 5 bases stayed unmatched. CDR3 nucleotide sequence: TGTGCCAGCAGCGTAGGTGCGGGGGGCCTCTACGAGCAGTACTTC. Its translation is CASSVGAGGLYEQYF.

This chain connects TRBV27 to TRBJ1-5; D gene uncertain. V was shortened by 5 bases and J by 6 bases, with 17 bases between the two germline ends. CDR3 size: 15 residues. The V gene's germline CDR1 is MNHEY and CDR2 SMNVEV (reference sequence). In nucleotides, the CDR3 is TGTGCCAGCAGTCCCTCCCTCGGGGTCGCTCAGCCCCAGCATTTT. Translated: CASSPSLGVAQPQHF.

This clone appeared a few times. V and J are TRBV5-3 and TRBJ1-6; D is unresolved. TRBV5-3 is known as an ORF, though its function is uncertain. The CDR3 runs 15 residues. V was trimmed by 5 bases and J by 0 bases, leaving 9 bases between them. Here the CDR3 reads CARRVQSSYNSPLHF. In DNA form, the CDR3 reads TGTGCCAGAAGGGTACAGAGCTCCTATAATTCACCCCTCCACTTT.

This chain links TRBV30 with TRBJ1-3; tentative D call: TRBD1 (5 bases). Germline V gene sequence: CDR1 GTSNPN, CDR2 SVGIG (reference sequence). Trimming cost V 6 bases and J 0 bases, with 15 bases left between them. The CDR3 consists of 15 residues. The CDR3: CACESPDSSGNTIYF. In nucleotides, the CDR3 is TGTGCCTGCGAATCCCCCGACAGCTCTGGAAACACCATATATTTT.